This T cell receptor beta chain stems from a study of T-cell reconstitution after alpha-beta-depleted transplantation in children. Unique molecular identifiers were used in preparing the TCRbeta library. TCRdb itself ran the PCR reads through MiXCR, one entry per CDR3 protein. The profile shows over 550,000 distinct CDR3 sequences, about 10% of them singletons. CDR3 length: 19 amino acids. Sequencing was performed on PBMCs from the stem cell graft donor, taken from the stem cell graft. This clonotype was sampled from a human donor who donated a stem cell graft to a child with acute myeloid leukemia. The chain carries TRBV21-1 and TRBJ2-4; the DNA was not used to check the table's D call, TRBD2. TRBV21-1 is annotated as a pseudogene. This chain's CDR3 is CASSKGRGLAGAAKNIQYF. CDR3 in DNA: TGTGCCAGCAGCAAAGGAAGGGGACTAGCGGGAGCGGCCAAAAACATTCAGTACTTC.